The clone carrying this T cell receptor beta chain was seen many times. The sample belongs to a study of early T cells in non-severe SARS-CoV-2 infection. This CDR3 contains 14 residues. CDR1 and CDR2 (germline): SNHLY, FYNNEI. V was clipped by 11 bases and J by 4 bases; unmatched bases: 6. Molecules of cDNA were individually given unique molecular identifiers that were attached to them. TCRdb reanalysed the 5' RACE reads using MiXCR and keeps one entry per CDR3 protein. This sample has roughly 32,000 distinct CDR3 sequences; 5% to 7% occur once, and the top ten carry approximately 7.2%. This sequence originates from an adult who was a healthcare worker with PCR-confirmed SARS-CoV-2 infection or an uninfected control (not recorded which). The chain couples TRBV2 to TRBJ2-6, with 9 bases identical to TRBD1. Sequenced input: whole blood. The CDR3 region is CAGYRGQGANVLTF. CDR3 sequence (DNA): TGTGCCGGCTACAGGGGGCAAGGGGCCAACGTCCTGACTTTC. The variable domain in full, with the rest retrieved from reference TRBV2 and TRBJ2-6, is EPEVTQTPSHQVTQMGQEVILRCVPISNHLYFYWYRQILGQKVEFLVSFYNNEISEKSEIFDDQFSVERPDGSNFTLKIRSTKLEDSAMYFCAGYRGQGANVLTFGAGSRLTVL.